The entry that follows covers one T cell receptor (beta chain) sequence. This specimen comes from a study of technical replicates of blood from four donors. The assay was immunoSEQ multiplex PCR, and TCRdb's table has in-frame clones only and misses some. Seen here are around 100,000 clones, about 95% observed once, and the top ten hold about 0.3%. Germline CDR1 and CDR2: GTSNPN and SVGIG (reference sequence). Trimming left V 6 bases short and J 4 bases short, with 10 bases between. The CDR3 extends over 11 amino acids. The rearrangement uses TRBV30 and TRBJ2-7; D is possibly TRBD1 (6 bases). The sample consisted of T cells isolated from PBMCs. The sequence was collected from a human donor in good health. DNA of the CDR3: TGTGCCTGTGGTCAGGGGTACGAGCAGTACTTC. Translating gives CACGQGYEQYF.